This TCR beta chain was profiled in a study of cytomegalovirus exposure and HLA in healthy donors (dated by TCRdb to about 2017). In the study overall: A later analysis indicated that the 130 or so validation repertoires were generated on the platform also employed for the roughly 730 repertoires of the first cohort. A separate validation cohort of 90 to 150 different subjects was used in addition to the roughly 670-subject first cohort. The aim of the study was to test whether cataloging public T cell receptors could identify signatures of past pathogen exposure. To predict cytomegalovirus infection status, the study combined high-throughput TCR immunosequencing, statistical association of individual TCRs with disease status, and machine learning. On the study overall, not on this receptor specifically: A later analysis found that TCRs clustered in the first cohort also tended to co-occur in the roughly 120 validation repertoires, with approximately 93% of cluster scores above 0. Most TCR sequences were seen in very few donors, while some public TCRs were found in many individuals. A later analysis had no HLA typing for the validation cohort, so co-occurrence there was scored across all 110 or so repertoires. The authors suggested that the approach could potentially be extended to other disease states and immunological phenotypes. The classifier was reported to diagnose cytomegalovirus status with high specificity and sensitivity in both the original and validation cohorts. A total of 164 TCR beta chains were listed by the study as associated with cytomegalovirus. In vitro tests confirmed that three of the cytomegalovirus-associated TCR beta chains recognize cytomegalovirus antigens.

The donors belonged to the validation cohort of approximately 130 subjects, which was separate from the roughly 670-subject first cohort. With regard to this clone: Its recognized antigen is unknown. Base qualities are missing; no much larger clone stands one base away.

V loses 6 bases at its end and J loses 3 bases; junction bases beyond the gene matches: 9. Including the terminal cysteine and phenylalanine, the CDR3 comprises 18 residues. The read is trimmed to its CDR3 DNA, 54 bases read in frame from base 1. CDR1 and CDR2, per the germline V gene, are MDHEN and SYDVKM. The library was produced with the immunoSEQ multiplex PCR assay. The authors' analysis ran thus. A statistical classification framework was developed to diagnose cytomegalovirus status using the catalog of TCR beta chain sequences. Entries here come from immuneACCESS through TCRdb and include only in-frame sequences with V and J called. Some clones fail to appear in such tables; in the studies checked, an unresolved V gene covers under half of the shortfall, and the cause of the remainder is unknown. V and J calls and clone size are those listed in that table; D and trimming were worked out from the DNA. This sample comprises some 150,000 clones, roughly nine tenths of them detected only once. In total, the top ten clones hold approximately 2.5% of the sample.

The specimen was PBMCs. The chain couples TRBV28 to TRBJ2-2; TRBD2 agrees with 14 junctional bases. The sequence was obtained from a man between 18 and 29 years old in good health and CMV-seropositive. Read as DNA, the sequence is TGTGCCAGCAGCGTCGGACTAGCGGGAGGAGTGTACACCGGGGAGCTGTTTTTT. This sequence encodes CASSVGLAGGVYTGELFF.